The sequence of this T cell receptor (beta chain) was determined in a study of CD4 T cells in relation to SARS-CoV-2 and coronaviruses. About the research overall: After about nine days of antigen culture, PBMC TCR beta CDR3s were sequenced. The restricting HLA molecule for shared crossreactive spike epitopes was mapped.

The table came from immunoSEQ multiplex PCR; TCRdb's copy has only in-frame clones and leaves some out. The profile covers roughly 38,000 clones, with 84% appearing a single time and about 1.2% taken by the ten largest. V shed 5 bases and J shed 2 bases, with 9 bases lying between them. Germline loops: CDR1 SGHVS, CDR2 FQNEAQ. The CDR3 length is 13 residues. Findings of the study overall: The assay detects memory recall responses, not culture-primed primary responses. Monoreactive clones expanded significantly more to SARS-CoV-2 than crossreactive clones did.

Concerning this clone itself: Its antigen is unknown.

The sequencing sample was made of naive CD4+ T cells from PBMCs, cultured in vitro. The subset here: naive CD4+ T cells isolated by negative enrichment. The origin of this receptor is an adult with COVID-19. The chain employs TRBV7-8 and TRBJ1-2; tentatively, D is TRBD1 (5 bases). The CDR3 reads CASSPDRNYGYTF. The CDR3 DNA reads as TGTGCCAGCAGCCCTGACAGAAACTATGGCTACACCTTC.